The 13 T cell receptor beta chains in this list originate from one sample, sequenced in a study of T cells in Graves' hyperthyroidism and ophthalmopathy. Amplification of TCR beta CDR3 regions used RNA as the template. An initial round of RT-PCR targeting the TCR CDR3 relied on the HTBI primer set. TCRdb itself ran the multiplex PCR reads through MiXCR, one entry per CDR3 protein. Of about 410,000 distinct CDR3 sequences detected, about 14% appear once; the ten largest clones hold around 20%. Sequences were obtained from blood. All receptors derive from a woman in her 30s with Graves' ophthalmopathy.

In this sample, this clonotype turned up many times. The J gene is TRBJ2-1, the V gene TRBV20-1, with D possibly being TRBD2 (6 bases). CDR3 size: 16 residues. V gave up 3 bases and J gave up 3 bases, with 18 bases separating them. CDR1 DFQATT and CDR2 SNEGSKA come from the germline V gene (reference sequence). As DNA, the CDR3 is TGCAGTGCTAGGGTTGTGGGGAGGAGTGTCTACAATGAGCAGTTCTTC. This gives the protein CSARVVGRSVYNEQFF.

This clonotype showed up many times. The J gene is TRBJ2-1, the V gene TRBV28; 10 nucleotides line up with TRBD1. Germline V gene lookup returns CDR1 MDHEN and CDR2 SYDVKM. V lost 2 bases and J lost 4; bases outside the gene matches: 11. The CDR3 totals 18 residues. The CDR3 reads CASSLASSGTGVYNEQFF. For the CDR3, the DNA is TGTGCCAGCAGTTTAGCTTCCTCTGGGACAGGGGTGTACAATGAGCAGTTCTTC.

Many counts were recorded for this clonotype. The chain combines TRBV3-1 with TRBJ1-1; possibly TRBD1 for D (6 bases). This CDR3 contains 16 residues. The V gene lost 2 bases and the J gene lost 1 base, with 14 bases spanning the gap. Germline-derived CDR1 and CDR2 are LGHDT and YNNKEL (reference sequence). DNA for the CDR3: TGTGCCAGCAGCCAAATTCGGGGGGGCAGGAACACTGAAGCTTTCTTT. This gives the protein CASSQIRGGRNTEAFF.

This clonotype was seen at least ten times. The chain recombines TRBV27 with TRBJ2-3, with TRBD1 as a possible D gene (5 bases). Deletions cut 9 bases from V and 1 base from J, with 11 bases between. CDR3 length: 13 residues. In germline, CDR1 is MNHEY, CDR2 SMNVEV (reference sequence). The CDR3, as DNA: TGTGCCAGTCAGGGTGGGGGCACAGATACGCAGTATTTT. As protein: CASQGGGTDTQYF.

Concerning this clonotype: An end of the junction does not agree with germline; a read error may underlie this. This chain links TRBV20-1 with TRBJ1-5, with TRBD1 as a possible D gene (5 bases). This CDR3 is built from 17 residues. Germline CDR1 DFQATT, CDR2 SNEGSKA (reference sequence). The CDR3 region is CSARDGGGVMGNQLQHF. CDR3 sequence (DNA): TGCAGTGCTAGAGATGGGGGAGGGGTCATGGGCAATCAGCTCCAGCATTTT.

This clonotype was observed a few times. The rearrangement links TRBV24-1 to TRBJ2-1; 9 bases map to TRBD1. CDR3 length: 16 residues. With V trimmed by 3 bases and J by 9 bases, 11 bases remained unmatched. Per the germline V gene, CDR1 is KGHDR and CDR2 is SFDVKD. The CDR3 nucleotides read TGTGCCACCAGTGATAGGTCGTCGGGACAGGGTTTTGAGCAGTTCTTC. Translated, it gives CATSDRSSGQGFEQFF.

This clonotype has a count of ten or more. The chain employs TRBV4-1 and TRBJ2-7, with a possible D match to TRBD2 (5 bases). With 4 bases removed from V and 6 bases from J, the gap between germline ends came to 19 bases. This CDR3 spans 15 amino acids. Germline V lookup: CDR1 MGHRA, CDR2 YSYEKL. CDR3 amino acids: CASSPPGERAVEQYF. The CDR3 coding sequence is TGCGCCAGCAGCCCGCCCGGGGAGAGGGCCGTCGAGCAGTACTTC.

The V gene is TRBV2, the J gene TRBJ2-7; 9 bases are a match to TRBD1. Germline-derived CDR1 and CDR2 are SNHLY and FYNNEI. The CDR3 sequence is 17 residues long. V was clipped by 2 bases and J by 3 bases; unmatched bases: 11. The CDR3 sequence is CASSEPTEGTGSYEQYF. CDR3 nucleotides: TGTGCCAGCAGTGAACCGACTGAGGGGACAGGGAGCTACGAGCAGTACTTC.

This clonotype was counted a few times. The V gene is TRBV4-1, the J gene TRBJ1-1, with D perhaps TRBD1 (5 bases). V dropped 0 bases and J dropped 0 bases, with 17 bases sitting between them. The CDR3 spans 18 residues. Germline values: CDR1 MGHRA, CDR2 YSYEKL. The CDR3 region has the DNA TGCGCCAGCAGCCAAGATAGGGGCAGGGCGATTTTGAACACTGAAGCTTTCTTT. The encoded protein is CASSQDRGRAILNTEAFF.

The table lists this clonotype with many counts. The chain uses TRBV6-1 and TRBJ1-6; 7 bases agree with TRBD1. This CDR3 contains 15 residues. The J segment lost 9 bases and the V segment lost 2 bases, leaving 7 bases of the junction unmatched. The V gene's germline CDR1 is MNHNS and CDR2 SASEGT. The CDR3, as DNA: TGTGCCAGCAGTGAAATCGGGTCAGGGGGTTCACCCCTCCACTTT. Its translation is CASSEIGSGGSPLHF.

This clonotype was seen repeatedly, ten times or more. This chain links TRBV2 with TRBJ2-2, with 8 bases aligning to TRBD2. The CDR3 extends over 16 amino acids. With V trimmed by 5 bases and J by 4 bases, 9 bases remained unmatched. CDR1 and CDR2 from the germline V gene are SNHLY and FYNNEI. The CDR3 coding sequence is TGTGCCAGCAGTACAATAGGGACTAGAGGCACCGGGGAGCTGTTTTTT. As protein: CASSTIGTRGTGELFF.

Many counts were recorded for this clonotype. V gene TRBV20-1 combines with J gene TRBJ1-6; 7 nucleotides agree with TRBD1. CDR3 length: 13 residues. V trimming: 1 base; J trimming: 8 bases; junction bases outside the gene matches: 2. The germline V gene encodes CDR1 DFQATT and CDR2 SNEGSKA (reference sequence). The CDR3 DNA sequence: TGCAGTGCTAGAGGACAGGGCCATTCACCCCTCCACTTT. This gives the protein CSARGQGHSPLHF.

This clonotype has only a few counts. This chain connects TRBV7-9 to TRBJ1-1; a weak D match, TRBD1 (5 bases). Germline V lookup: CDR1 SEHNR, CDR2 FQNEAQ (reference sequence). The V gene lost 4 bases and the J gene lost 1 base, with 10 bases spanning the gap. The length of the CDR3 is 14 residues. DNA for the CDR3: TGTGCCAGCAGCTATAAAGGGGCGAACACTGAAGCTTTCTTT. Translated, it gives CASSYKGANTEAFF.